This T cell receptor (beta chain) was retrieved from a study of T cells after yellow fever vaccination. Across the study: Those fractions that held only low numbers of cells were prepared using the SMART-Seq v4 Ultra Low Input RNA kit.

V lost 4 bases and J lost 2, with 11 bases in between. CDR3 size: 14 residues. Germline V gives CDR1 SGHTA, CDR2 FQGNSA. Template switching by 5'RACE produced TCR cDNA, adding a universal primer site and UMIs. TCRdb redid the calling of the 5' RACE reads with MiXCR, one entry per CDR3 protein. The repertoire holds about 27,000 distinct CDR3 sequences, with approximately 4.5% as singletons. General study points: Most clones from primary vaccination resurfaced after the booster (approximately 97% CD4, 88% CD8). The study noted that FACS-sorted repertoires could contain abundant clonotypes contaminating from the bulk population.

This rearrangement joins TRBV7-2 to TRBJ2-5; unclear D gene. The material sequenced was PBMCs, either bulk or a sorted T-cell subset (CD4+, CD8+, memory, or dextramer-sorted; not recorded which), taken on the day of the yellow fever booster vaccination. This clonotype was sampled from a man younger than 30 who received the YFV17D yellow fever vaccine. The CDR3 region is CASSSRRKQETQYF. The CDR3 DNA is TGTGCCAGCAGCTCCCGACGTAAGCAAGAGACCCAGTACTTC.